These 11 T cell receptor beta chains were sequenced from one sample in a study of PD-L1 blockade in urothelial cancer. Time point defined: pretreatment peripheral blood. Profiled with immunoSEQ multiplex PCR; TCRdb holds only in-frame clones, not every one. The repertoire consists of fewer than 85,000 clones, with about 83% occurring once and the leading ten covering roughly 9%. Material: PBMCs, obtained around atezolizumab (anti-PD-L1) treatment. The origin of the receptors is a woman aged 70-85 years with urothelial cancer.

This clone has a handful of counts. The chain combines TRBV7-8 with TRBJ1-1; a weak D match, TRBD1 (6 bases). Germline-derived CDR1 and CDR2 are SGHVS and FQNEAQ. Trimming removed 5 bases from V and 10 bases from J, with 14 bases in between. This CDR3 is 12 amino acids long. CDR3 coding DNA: TGTGCCAGCAGCGACCAGGGGTGGGTAGCTTTCTTT. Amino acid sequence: CASSDQGWVAFF.

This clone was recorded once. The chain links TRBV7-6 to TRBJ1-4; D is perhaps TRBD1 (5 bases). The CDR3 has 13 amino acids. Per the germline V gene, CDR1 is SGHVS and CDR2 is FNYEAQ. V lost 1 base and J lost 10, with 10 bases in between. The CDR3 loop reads CASSLGGSAKLFF. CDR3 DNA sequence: TGTGCCAGCAGCTTAGGGGGCTCGGCAAAACTGTTTTTT.

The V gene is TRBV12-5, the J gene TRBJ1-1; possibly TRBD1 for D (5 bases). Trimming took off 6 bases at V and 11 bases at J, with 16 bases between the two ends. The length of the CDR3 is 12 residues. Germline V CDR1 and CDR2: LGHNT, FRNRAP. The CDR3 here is CASGHGDYGAFF. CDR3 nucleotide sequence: TGTGCTAGTGGCCATGGGGACTACGGGGCTTTCTTT. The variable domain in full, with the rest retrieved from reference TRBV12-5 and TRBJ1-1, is DARVTQTPRHKVTEMGQEVTMRCQPILGHNTVFWYRQTMMQGLELLAYFRNRAPLDDSGMPKDRFSAEMPDATLATLKIQPSEPRDSAVYFCASGHGDYGAFFGQGTRLTVV.

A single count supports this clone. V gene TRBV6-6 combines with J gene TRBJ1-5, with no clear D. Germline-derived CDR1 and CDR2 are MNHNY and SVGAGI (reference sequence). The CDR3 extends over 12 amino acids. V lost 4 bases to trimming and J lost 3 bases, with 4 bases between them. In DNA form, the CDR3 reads TGTGCCAGCAGTTTCCTCAATCAGCCCCAGCATTTT. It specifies CASSFLNQPQHF.

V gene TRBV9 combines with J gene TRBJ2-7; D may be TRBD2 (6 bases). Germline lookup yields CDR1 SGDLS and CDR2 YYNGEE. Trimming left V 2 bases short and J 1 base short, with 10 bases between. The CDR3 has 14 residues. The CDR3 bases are TGTGCCAGCAGCGTGAGCGGGTTATCCTACGAGCAGTACTTC. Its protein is CASSVSGLSYEQYF.

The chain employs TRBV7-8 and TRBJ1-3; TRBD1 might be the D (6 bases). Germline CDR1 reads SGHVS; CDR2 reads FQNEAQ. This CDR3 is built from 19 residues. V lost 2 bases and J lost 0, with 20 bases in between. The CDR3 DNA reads TGTGCCAGCAGCTTAAGGGCACCCCCGGGACAACGCTCTGGAAACACCATATATTTT. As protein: CASSLRAPPGQRSGNTIYF.

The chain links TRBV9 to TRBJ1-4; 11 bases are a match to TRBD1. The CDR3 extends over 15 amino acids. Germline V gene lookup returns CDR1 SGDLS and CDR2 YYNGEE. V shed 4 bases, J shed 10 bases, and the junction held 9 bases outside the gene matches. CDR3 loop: CASSHTGQGAGKLFF. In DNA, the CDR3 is TGTGCCAGCAGCCACACAGGACAGGGGGCGGGAAAACTGTTTTTT. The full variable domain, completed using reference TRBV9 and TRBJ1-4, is DSGVTQTPKHLITATGQRVTLRCSPRSGDLSVYWYQQSLDQGLQFLIQYYNGEERAKGNILERFSAQQFPDLHSELNLSSLELGDSALYFCASSHTGQGAGKLFFGSGTQLSVL.

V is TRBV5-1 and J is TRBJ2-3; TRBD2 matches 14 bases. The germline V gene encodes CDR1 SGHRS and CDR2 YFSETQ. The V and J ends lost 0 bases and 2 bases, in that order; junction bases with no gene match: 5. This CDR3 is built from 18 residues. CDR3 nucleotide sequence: TGCGCCAGCAGCTTGGGACTAGCGGGAGGGGCCAACACAGATACGCAGTATTTT. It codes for CASSLGLAGGANTDTQYF.

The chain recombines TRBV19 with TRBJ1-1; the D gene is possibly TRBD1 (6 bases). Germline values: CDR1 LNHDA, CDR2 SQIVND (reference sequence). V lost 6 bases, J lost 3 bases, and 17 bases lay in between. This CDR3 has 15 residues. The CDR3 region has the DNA TGTGCCAGTAGCGTAAGGGACATGTGGGACACTGAAGCTTTCTTT. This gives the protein CASSVRDMWDTEAFF.

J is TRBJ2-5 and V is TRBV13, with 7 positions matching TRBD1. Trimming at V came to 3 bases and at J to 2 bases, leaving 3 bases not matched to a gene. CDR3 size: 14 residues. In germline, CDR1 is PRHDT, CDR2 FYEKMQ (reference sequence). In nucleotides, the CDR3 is TGTGCCAGCAGCTTCGGGACAGAACAAGAGACCCAGTACTTC. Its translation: CASSFGTEQETQYF.

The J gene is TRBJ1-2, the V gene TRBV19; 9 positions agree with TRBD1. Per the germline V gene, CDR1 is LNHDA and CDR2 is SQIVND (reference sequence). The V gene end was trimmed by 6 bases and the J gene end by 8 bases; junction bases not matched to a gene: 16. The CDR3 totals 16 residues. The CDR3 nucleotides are TGTGCCAGTAGCATTTACCCGGGACAGGGAAGTACGGGCTACACCTTC. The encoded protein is CASSIYPGQGSTGYTF.